This passage covers 25 T cell receptor beta chains from one sample sequenced in a study of cytomegalovirus exposure and HLA in healthy donors. The primer mix had 60 Vbeta and 13 Jbeta primers. Sequencing was performed with immunoSEQ multiplex PCR; in TCRdb, only in-frame clones are kept and a portion is missing. The sample shows around 94,000 clones, roughly 84% of them seen only once. Specimen: PBMCs. These receptors were taken from a man in his late teens or twenties in good health and CMV-seronegative.

This clone was seen only once. The rearrangement joins TRBV29-1 to TRBJ1-1; 8 bases align to TRBD1. Germline V gene sequence: CDR1 SQVTM, CDR2 ANQGSEA. This CDR3 is built from 15 residues. V lost 5 bases, J lost 2 bases, and 10 bases stayed unmatched. CDR3 loop: CSVQVDRGINTEAFF. In DNA, the CDR3 is TGCAGCGTTCAGGTTGACAGGGGAATCAACACTGAAGCTTTCTTT.

A single count supports this clone. The CDR3, as DNA: TGCGCCAGCAGCCAAGGGTACGGGAGTGGTACCTCCGAGCAGTACTTC. The encoded protein is CASSQGYGSGTSEQYF. The chain recombines TRBV4-1 with TRBJ2-7; D perhaps matches TRBD2 (6 bases). Trimming took 1 base from V and 6 from J, leaving 19 bases between them. In germline, CDR1 is MGHRA, CDR2 YSYEKL. The CDR3 is 16 amino acids.

V gene TRBV6-4 combines with J gene TRBJ2-1; maybe TRBD1 (5 bases). This CDR3 region has 15 residues. V was trimmed by 5 bases and J by 0 bases, leaving 11 bases between them. The germline gives CDR1 MRHNA, CDR2 SNTAGT. The CDR3 region is CASSKTASSYNEQFF. In DNA, the CDR3 is TGTGCCAGCAGTAAGACAGCAAGCTCCTACAATGAGCAGTTCTTC.

This chain uses TRBV2 with TRBJ1-4, with TRBD1 as a possible D gene (5 bases). The ends were cut back, 11 bases at V and 10 bases at J, with 20 bases in the middle. The CDR3 length is 13 residues. CDR1 is SNHLY, CDR2 FYNNEI, per germline. This chain's CDR3 is CASHRGLGGKLFF. CDR3 coding DNA: TGTGCCTCCCACCGGGGGTTAGGTGGAAAACTGTTTTTT. Drawing the rest from reference TRBV2 and TRBJ1-4, the complete variable domain is EPEVTQTPSHQVTQMGQEVILRCVPISNHLYFYWYRQILGQKVEFLVSFYNNEISEKSEIFDDQFSVERPDGSNFTLKIRSTKLEDSAMYFCASHRGLGGKLFFGSGTQLSVL.

The chain joins TRBV27 to TRBJ2-7, with 9 bases that match TRBD2. V shed 6 bases, J shed 6 bases, and the junction held 9 bases outside the gene matches. The CDR3 loop spans 14 amino acids. CDR1 is MNHEY, CDR2 SMNVEV, per germline (reference sequence). As DNA, the CDR3 is TGTGCCAGCAGCAATAGCGGGAGCGGTAGCGAGCAGTACTTC. Translation gives CASSNSGSGSEQYF.

This sequence joins TRBV6-5 and TRBJ2-1; D may be TRBD2 (5 bases). Germline-derived CDR1 and CDR2 are MNHEY and SVGAGI. The germline V and J ends were trimmed by 11 bases and 6 bases, with 11 bases remaining between them. The CDR3 runs 11 residues. The CDR3: CAAQAVNEQFF. CDR3 bases: TGTGCCGCCCAAGCGGTCAATGAGCAGTTCTTC.

The rearrangement uses TRBV27 and TRBJ2-1; D is uncertain. The germline V gene encodes CDR1 MNHEY and CDR2 SMNVEV (reference sequence). The CDR3 runs to 15 residues. V was trimmed by 5 bases and J by 6 bases, leaving 17 bases between them. CDR3 sequence (DNA): TGTGCCAGCAGTCAGACCTGGCAGGTCGTCAATGAGCAGTTCTTC. This encodes CASSQTWQVVNEQFF.

The chain carries TRBV15 and TRBJ2-6; TRBD1 matches 8 bases. Germline CDR1 and CDR2: LNHNV and YYDKDF (reference sequence). This CDR3 has 17 residues. Trimming took 5 bases from V and 2 from J; bases not matched to a gene: 8. CDR3 residues: CATSPRPGGAGANVLTF. As DNA, the CDR3 is TGTGCCACCAGCCCCCGACCAGGGGGCGCTGGGGCCAACGTCCTGACTTTC.

The rearrangement joins TRBV28 to TRBJ1-5; 8 positions agree with TRBD1. The V gene end was trimmed by 6 bases and the J gene end by 4 bases; junction bases not matched to a gene: 5. Germline values: CDR1 MDHEN, CDR2 SYDVKM. This CDR3 spans 14 amino acids. The CDR3 is CASRSGGPNQPQHF. The CDR3 nucleotides are TGTGCCAGCAGATCAGGGGGCCCTAATCAGCCCCAGCATTTT.

The V and J genes are TRBV15 and TRBJ2-1; TRBD1 might be the D (6 bases). Trimming removed 1 base from V and 4 bases from J, with 17 bases in between. The CDR3 is 17 residues long. Per the germline V gene, CDR1 is LNHNV and CDR2 is YYDKDF (reference sequence). This CDR3 is CATSRAGWAGDYNEQFF. The CDR3 nucleotides read TGTGCCACCAGCAGAGCGGGGTGGGCAGGGGATTACAATGAGCAGTTCTTC.

The chain joins TRBV14 to TRBJ2-7; a possible D gene is TRBD1 (5 bases). Germline V gene sequence: CDR1 SGHDN, CDR2 FVKESK. The V end was cut by 0 bases, the J end by 7 bases, with 13 bases between. The CDR3 runs to 14 residues. The CDR3 nucleotides are TGTGCCAGCAGCCAAGACCCAGGGTCTCAGGAGCAGTACTTC. It encodes CASSQDPGSQEQYF. The full variable domain, in which reference TRBV14 and TRBJ2-7 provide the parts outside the CDR3, is EAGVTQFPSHSVIEKGQTVTLRCDPISGHDNLYWYRRVMGKEIKFLLHFVKESKQDESGMPNNRFLAERTGGTYSTLKVQPAELEDSGVYFCASSQDPGSQEQYFGPGTRLTVT.

The chain combines TRBV5-4 with TRBJ2-1; 7 nucleotides align to TRBD2. CDR3 length equals 16 residues. Germline V gene lookup returns CDR1 SGHNT and CDR2 YYREEE (reference sequence). Losses at the gene ends were 4 bases for V and 0 bases for J; bases not matched to a gene: 7. DNA of the CDR3: TGTGCCAGCAGCCCCCAGGGAGGGAGCTCCTACAATGAGCAGTTCTTC. It encodes CASSPQGGSSYNEQFF.

This clone appeared once. The rearrangement links TRBV14 to TRBJ1-2, with D possibly matching TRBD1 (6 bases). The CDR3 sequence is 14 residues long. Deletions cut 4 bases from V and 1 base from J, with 10 bases between. Germline V CDR1 and CDR2: SGHDN, FVKESK. The CDR3 here is CASSPLDSNYGYTF. The CDR3 region has the DNA TGTGCCAGCAGCCCGCTGGACAGTAACTATGGCTACACCTTC.

The chain links TRBV5-5 to TRBJ1-1; D unresolved. CDR1 is SGHKS and CDR2 is YYEKEE in the germline V gene (reference sequence). This CDR3 has 16 residues. The V end was cut by 1 base, the J end by 11 bases, with 24 bases between. Here the CDR3 DNA reads TGTGCCAGCAGCTTGTTTCTAGGGAAAGGAGGCATTGAGGCTTTCTTT. Protein product: CASSLFLGKGGIEAFF.

The chain carries TRBV7-2 and TRBJ1-5; TRBD1 matches 7 bases. Trimming cost V 5 bases and J 3 bases; bases outside gene matches: 7. Germline V gene lookup returns CDR1 SGHTA and CDR2 FQGNSA. CDR3 length: 15 amino acids. CDR3 residues: CASSRGQNPNQPQHF. The CDR3 coding sequence is TGTGCCAGCAGCCGGGGACAGAACCCCAATCAGCCCCAGCATTTT.

The gene calls are TRBV7-6 and TRBJ2-3; 10 positions match TRBD2. From germline, CDR1 is SGHVS and CDR2 FNYEAQ. Losses at the gene ends were 2 bases for V and 4 bases for J; bases not matched to a gene: 9. CDR3 length: 17 amino acids. The CDR3 is CASSLYSSGRASDTQYF. The CDR3 nucleotides read TGTGCCAGCAGCTTATATTCGAGCGGGAGGGCCTCAGATACGCAGTATTTT.

The chain has TRBV10-3 and TRBJ1-1; D gene uncertain. V lost 5 bases and J lost 6, with 10 bases in between. The germline CDR1 and CDR2 sequences are ENHRY and SYGVKD. The CDR3 covers 12 residues. The CDR3 DNA is TGTGCCATCAGTCGATCAAGCGCTGAAGCTTTCTTT. Its translation: CAISRSSAEAFF.

The sample holds one count of this clone. The gene calls are TRBV5-1 and TRBJ2-7; 11 bases are a match to TRBD2. V shed 4 bases, J shed 6 bases, and the junction held 6 bases outside the gene matches. Looked up from germline, CDR1 is SGHRS and CDR2 is YFSETQ. This CDR3 is built from 14 residues. CDR3 nucleotides: TGCGCCAGCAGCCCCGGACTAGCGGGCTCCGAGCAGTACTTC. Amino acids: CASSPGLAGSEQYF.

In this sample, this clone turned up a few times. V is TRBV6-5 and J is TRBJ2-5, with 9 bases aligning to TRBD1. There are 14 residues in the CDR3. The germline V gene has CDR1 MNHEY and CDR2 SVGAGI. With 6 bases clipped from V and 4 bases from J, the junction kept 6 bases outside the gene matches. DNA for the CDR3: TGTGCCAGCAGGGTCGACAGGGGGGGAGAGACCCAGTACTTC. Protein sequence: CASRVDRGGETQYF.

This clone was seen once. The rearrangement joins TRBV7-2 to TRBJ1-1; D is perhaps TRBD1 (6 bases). From germline, CDR1 is SGHTA and CDR2 FQGNSA. V lost 3 bases to trimming and J lost 4 bases, with 15 bases between them. This CDR3 comprises 15 residues. The CDR3 nucleotides are TGTGCCAGCAGCTTGCCGGGGGGCGGGATCACTGAAGCTTTCTTT. This codes for CASSLPGGGITEAFF.

This chain uses TRBV5-6 with TRBJ1-4; no clear D. The CDR3 has 15 residues. Trimming took off 0 bases at V and 8 bases at J, with 14 bases between the two ends. Germline loops: CDR1 SGHDT, CDR2 YYEEEE. In DNA form, the CDR3 reads TGTGCCAGCAGCTTGGCGGGGATACGGGAAGAAAAACTGTTTTTT. Translating it yields CASSLAGIREEKLFF. The full variable domain, its missing parts supplied by reference TRBV5-6 and TRBJ1-4, is DAGVTQSPTHLIKTRGQQVTLRCSPKSGHDTVSWYQQALGQGPQFIFQYYEEEERQRGNFPDRFSGHQFPNYSSELNVNALLLGDSALYLCASSLAGIREEKLFFGSGTQLSVL.

This chain joins TRBV5-1 and TRBJ2-7; TRBD2 aligns across 7 bases. CDR3 length: 14 residues. With 0 bases clipped from V and 7 bases from J, the junction kept 7 bases outside the gene matches. The germline CDR1 and CDR2 sequences are SGHRS and YFSETQ. The CDR3 reads CASSLVLWGGEQYF. For the CDR3, the DNA is TGCGCCAGCAGCTTGGTCCTATGGGGGGGAGAGCAGTACTTC.

The rearrangement joins TRBV29-1 to TRBJ2-7; D gene uncertain. Trimming left V 4 bases short and J 3 bases short, with 7 bases between. The CDR3 consists of 11 residues. CDR1 is SQVTM, CDR2 ANQGSEA, per germline. CDR3 in DNA: TGCAGCGTTGGCCCGGGCTACGAGCAGTACTTC. As protein: CSVGPGYEQYF.

This chain connects TRBV5-4 to TRBJ1-4; the match to TRBD1 covers 11 bases. Per germline, CDR1 SGHNT and CDR2 YYREEE (reference sequence). The CDR3 length is 17 residues. The junction had 7 bases not matched to a gene; V was cut back by 4 bases and J by 2 bases. CDR3 DNA: TGTGCCAGCAGCCCGGGACAGGGGGTCGGCACTAATGAAAAACTGTTTTTT. Protein sequence: CASSPGQGVGTNEKLFF.

The chain couples TRBV10-2 to TRBJ1-1; D is perhaps TRBD1 (5 bases). The CDR3 length is 14 residues. The V end lost 0 bases, the J end lost 5 bases, and 10 bases lay between the germline ends. Germline-derived CDR1 and CDR2 are WSHSY and SAAADI. The CDR3 DNA is TGCGCCAGCAGTGAGTCCGAACGGGGGACTGAAGCTTTCTTT. Translation gives CASSESERGTEAFF.